This TCR beta chain stems from a study of shared clonotypes between healthy human individuals. Study in general: Donor ages ranged 18 to 49 years: a couple of women, a few men. Study-wide findings and caveats: It was only blood that was sampled, and tissue repertoires likely differ. The sharing of about 5.3% of naive CD4 clonotypes was seen across a few donors.

Profiling relied on immunoSEQ multiplex PCR, and the TCRdb table lists in-frame clones only, not all of them. The repertoire holds roughly 2.1 million clones, with about 93% as singletons. About this clone itself: Antigen specificity is unknown.

Only CD45RO-negative cells positively selected for CCR7 counted as naive CD8 cells, so terminally differentiated effector memory CD45RA+ cells were excluded. Nashville, Tennessee was home to all donors, who were Caucasian adults. Germline loops: CDR1 SNHLY, CDR2 FYNNEI. V gave up 3 bases and J gave up 8 bases; unmatched junction bases: 9. The CDR3 has 16 residues. This chain joins TRBV2 and TRBJ2-1, with 11 bases aligning to TRBD1. The sample consisted of naive CD8+ T cells from PBMCs. The clonotype originates from a man aged 18 to 29 in good health. Some clones in this sample may be carry-over from other donors' samples. The CDR3 loop is CASSERRTGGRDEQFF. The CDR3 nucleotides read TGTGCCAGCAGTGAGAGAAGGACAGGGGGCCGTGATGAGCAGTTCTTC.